The rows below give T cell receptor beta chains drawn from one sample of a study of cytomegalovirus exposure and HLA in healthy donors. Repertoires were generated with immunoSEQ multiplex PCR, while TCRdb's copy carries only in-frame clones and drops some. In the table there are approximately 150,000 clones, roughly two thirds of which are singletons. Sequencing was performed on PBMCs. The receptors shown here come from a woman younger than 35 in good health and CMV-seropositive. Both conserved end residues are trimmed from each CDR3. Fields, in order: J gene, V gene, CDR3 protein.

TRBJ2-7 TRBV5-4 ASSGLDYEQY
TRBJ1-5 TRBV9 ASSVGGGKNQPQH
TRBJ2-3 TRBV5-1 ASSLVDRGQGARDTQY
TRBJ2-7 TRBV6-1 ASSESLEPTYEQY
TRBJ2-1 TRBV5-6 ASSFGGSSYNEQF
TRBJ1-1 TRBV6-1 ASRWTVSTEAF
TRBJ2-7 TRBV15 ATSRVHGSGAGLYEQY
TRBJ2-3 TRBV15 ATSRGRGQDSTDTQY
TRBJ2-5 TRBV7-9 ASSLGQSWETQY
TRBJ2-7 TRBV7-8 ASSLVVIAGGPWEQY
TRBJ2-5 TRBV28 ASRLRQGNQETQY
TRBJ1-6 TRBV5-1 ASSLGTENWSLH
TRBJ2-5 TRBV9 ASSPRGGTSWETQY
TRBJ2-5 TRBV6-5 ASSRGGQETQY
TRBJ1-1 TRBV6-1 ASSDSAGDPYEAF
TRBJ2-7 TRBV19 ASSIGSRARNEQY
TRBJ1-1 TRBV5-1 ASSLAWGGNTEAF
TRBJ2-7 TRBV11-2 ASSLPLGGSSYEQY
TRBJ2-1 TRBV5-4 ASRPSGTTSYNEQF
TRBJ1-6 TRBV9 ASSGGWGPQGNSPLH
TRBJ1-6 TRBV5-1 ASSLNPGASSYNSPLH
TRBJ2-3 TRBV30 AWSPRGYGPGADTQY
TRBJ1-6 TRBV2 ASSRSGVDNSPLH
TRBJ2-7 TRBV7-6 ASSPGQEYEQY
TRBJ2-7 TRBV6-5 ASSSSSQDYEQY
TRBJ2-7 TRBV5-1 ASSPGLAGIPYEQY
TRBJ2-3 TRBV5-6 ASSLRWPSGGDTQY
TRBJ2-4 TRBV6-1 ASSWGETKNIQY
TRBJ2-1 TRBV11-2 ASSLEGAGYNEQF
TRBJ2-3 TRBV7-2 ASSLAITSGGHTDTQY
TRBJ2-7 TRBV10-2 ASSDWASGTPEQY
TRBJ1-1 TRBV29-1 SVGQGLNTEAF
TRBJ2-5 TRBV30 AWGRLAGGWKTQY
TRBJ2-7 TRBV20-1 SATGGTKQY
TRBJ2-1 TRBV27 ASSGTGIEQF
TRBJ2-3 TRBV9 ASSANRDRISTDTQY
TRBJ2-5 TRBV28 ASSLAGFSFETQY
TRBJ2-7 TRBV6-6 ASARVVYEQY
TRBJ1-5 TRBV29-1 SVGGGGGVDQPQH
TRBJ2-7 TRBV5-1 ASSSLAGENSYEQY
TRBJ1-1 TRBV4-3 ASSQEVARQTEAF
TRBJ1-1 TRBV7-9 ASSFVGAGAF
TRBJ2-7 TRBV5-1 ASSYGTASRGISYEQY
TRBJ2-1 TRBV5-1 ASSLAGAGKDSYNEQF
TRBJ2-7 TRBV7-2 ASSSRDRTTYEQY
TRBJ2-5 TRBV7-2 ASSFQRGGGETQY
TRBJ2-2 TRBV27 ASSLWTSVGELF